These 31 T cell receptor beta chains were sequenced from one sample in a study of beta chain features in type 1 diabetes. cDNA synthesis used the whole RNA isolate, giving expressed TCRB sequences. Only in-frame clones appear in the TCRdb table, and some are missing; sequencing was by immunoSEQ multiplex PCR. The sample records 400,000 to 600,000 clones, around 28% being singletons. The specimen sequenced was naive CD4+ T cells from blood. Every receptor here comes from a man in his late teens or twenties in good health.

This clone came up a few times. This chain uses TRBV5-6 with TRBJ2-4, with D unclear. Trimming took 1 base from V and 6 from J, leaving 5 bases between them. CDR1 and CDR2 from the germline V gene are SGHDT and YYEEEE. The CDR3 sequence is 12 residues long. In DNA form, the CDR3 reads TGTGCCAGCAGCTTGTACAGAAACATTCAGTACTTC. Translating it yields CASSLYRNIQYF. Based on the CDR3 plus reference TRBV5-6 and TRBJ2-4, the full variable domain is DAGVTQSPTHLIKTRGQQVTLRCSPKSGHDTVSWYQQALGQGPQFIFQYYEEEERQRGNFPDRFSGHQFPNYSSELNVNALLLGDSALYLCASSLYRNIQYFGAGTRLSVL.

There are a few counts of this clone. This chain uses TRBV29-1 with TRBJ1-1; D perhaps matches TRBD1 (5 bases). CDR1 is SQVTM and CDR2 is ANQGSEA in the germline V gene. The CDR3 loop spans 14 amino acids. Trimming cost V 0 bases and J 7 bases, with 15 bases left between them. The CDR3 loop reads CSVEDWGEGLEAFF. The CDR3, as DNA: TGCAGCGTTGAAGATTGGGGTGAGGGGCTTGAAGCTTTCTTT.

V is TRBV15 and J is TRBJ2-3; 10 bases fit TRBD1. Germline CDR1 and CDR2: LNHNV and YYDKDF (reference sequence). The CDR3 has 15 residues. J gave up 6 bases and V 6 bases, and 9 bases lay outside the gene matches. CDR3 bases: TGTGCCACCAGAGGACCGGGACAGGGGTTGGATACGCAGTATTTT. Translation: CATRGPGQGLDTQYF.

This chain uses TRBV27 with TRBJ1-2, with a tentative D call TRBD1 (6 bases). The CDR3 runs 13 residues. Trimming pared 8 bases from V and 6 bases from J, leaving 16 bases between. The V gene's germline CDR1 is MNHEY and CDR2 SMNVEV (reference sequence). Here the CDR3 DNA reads TGTGCCAGCCTACCACTAGGGGGTAATGGCTACACCTTC. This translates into CASLPLGGNGYTF.

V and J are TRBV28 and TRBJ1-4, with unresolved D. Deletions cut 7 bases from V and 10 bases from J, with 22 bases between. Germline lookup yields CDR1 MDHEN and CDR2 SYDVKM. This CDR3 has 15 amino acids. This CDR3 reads CASTPPRRGSGKLFF. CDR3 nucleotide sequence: TGTGCCAGCACCCCCCCAAGGCGCGGGTCGGGAAAACTGTTTTTT.

The CDR3, as DNA: TGTGCCATCAGTGAGAGGTCTAGCGGGACCTACAATGAGCAGTTCTTC. Translating gives CAISERSSGTYNEQFF. The chain links TRBV10-3 to TRBJ2-1; 9 bases match TRBD2. V lost 2 bases and J lost 2; bases outside the gene matches: 4. Germline CDR1 reads ENHRY; CDR2 reads SYGVKD. The CDR3 loop spans 16 amino acids.

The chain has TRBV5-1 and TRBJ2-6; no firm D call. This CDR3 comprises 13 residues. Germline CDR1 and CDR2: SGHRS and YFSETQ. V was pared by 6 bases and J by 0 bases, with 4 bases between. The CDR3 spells CASKDSGANVLTF. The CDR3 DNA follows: TGCGCCAGCAAGGACTCTGGGGCCAACGTCCTGACTTTC.

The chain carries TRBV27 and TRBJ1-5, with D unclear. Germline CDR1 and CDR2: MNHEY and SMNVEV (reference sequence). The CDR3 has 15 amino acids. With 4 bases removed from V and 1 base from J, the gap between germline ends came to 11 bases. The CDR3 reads CASSSRSGSNQPQHF. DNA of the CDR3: TGTGCCAGCAGTTCCCGGAGTGGAAGCAATCAGCCCCAGCATTTT.

CDR3 in DNA: TGTGCCTCACTGAACGCTATGACTAGCGGACTCTCCTACAATGAGCAGTTCTTC. Translating gives CASLNAMTSGLSYNEQFF. This chain joins TRBV30 and TRBJ2-1; 9 nucleotides align to TRBD2. There are 18 residues in the CDR3. Germline V gene data show CDR1 as GTSNPN and CDR2 as SVGIG (reference sequence). The V and J ends lost 7 bases and 0 bases, in that order; junction bases with no gene match: 16.

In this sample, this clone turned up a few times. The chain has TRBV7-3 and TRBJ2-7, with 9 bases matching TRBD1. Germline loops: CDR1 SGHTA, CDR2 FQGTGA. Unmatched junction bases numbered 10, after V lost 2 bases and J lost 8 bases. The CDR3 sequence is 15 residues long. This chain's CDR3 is CASSLLGTGNTQQYF. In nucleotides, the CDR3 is TGTGCCAGCAGCTTACTTGGGACAGGGAACACTCAGCAGTACTTC.

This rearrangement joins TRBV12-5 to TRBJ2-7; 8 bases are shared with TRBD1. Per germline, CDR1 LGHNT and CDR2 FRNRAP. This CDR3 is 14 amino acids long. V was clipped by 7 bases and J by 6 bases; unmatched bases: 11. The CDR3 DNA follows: TGTGCTAGTGACCGTTGGACAGGGTCGGGCGAGCAGTACTTC. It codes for CASDRWTGSGEQYF.

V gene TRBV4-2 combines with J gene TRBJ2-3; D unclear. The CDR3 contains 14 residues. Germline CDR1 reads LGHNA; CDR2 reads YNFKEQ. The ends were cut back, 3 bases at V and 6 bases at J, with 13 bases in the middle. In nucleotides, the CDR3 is TGTGCCAGCAGCCATCCAATAAAGATGGATACGCAGTATTTT. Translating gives CASSHPIKMDTQYF.

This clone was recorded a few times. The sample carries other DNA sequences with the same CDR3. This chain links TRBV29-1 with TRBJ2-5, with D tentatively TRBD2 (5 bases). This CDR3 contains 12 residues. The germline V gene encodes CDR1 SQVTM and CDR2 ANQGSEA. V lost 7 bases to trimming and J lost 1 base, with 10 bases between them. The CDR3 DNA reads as TGCAGCGCACGAGAGGGCCAAGAGACCCAGTACTTC. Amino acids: CSAREGQETQYF.

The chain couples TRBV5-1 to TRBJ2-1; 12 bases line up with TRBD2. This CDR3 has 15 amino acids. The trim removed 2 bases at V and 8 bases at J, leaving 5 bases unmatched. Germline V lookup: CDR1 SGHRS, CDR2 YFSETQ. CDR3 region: CASSLLAGGADEQFF. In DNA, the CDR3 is TGCGCCAGCAGCTTACTAGCGGGAGGAGCAGATGAGCAGTTCTTC.

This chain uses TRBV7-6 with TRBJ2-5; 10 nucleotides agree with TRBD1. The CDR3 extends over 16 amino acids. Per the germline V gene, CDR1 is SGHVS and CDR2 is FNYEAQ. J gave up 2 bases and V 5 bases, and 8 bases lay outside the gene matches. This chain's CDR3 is CASSPLTGGLQETQYF. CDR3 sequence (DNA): TGTGCCAGCAGCCCCTTGACAGGGGGCCTTCAAGAGACCCAGTACTTC.

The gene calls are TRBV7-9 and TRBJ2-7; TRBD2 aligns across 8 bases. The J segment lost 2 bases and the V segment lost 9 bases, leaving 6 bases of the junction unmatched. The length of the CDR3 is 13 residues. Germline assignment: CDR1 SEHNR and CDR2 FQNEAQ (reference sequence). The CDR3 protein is CASGREGTYEQYF. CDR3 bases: TGTGCCAGTGGACGGGAGGGAACCTACGAGCAGTACTTC.

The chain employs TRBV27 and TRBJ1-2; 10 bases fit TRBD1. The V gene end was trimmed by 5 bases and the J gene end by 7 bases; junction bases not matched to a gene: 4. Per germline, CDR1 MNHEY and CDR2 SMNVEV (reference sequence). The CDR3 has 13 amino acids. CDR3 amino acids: CASSPRDRGGYTF. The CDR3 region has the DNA TGTGCCAGCAGTCCCCGGGACAGGGGTGGCTACACCTTC.

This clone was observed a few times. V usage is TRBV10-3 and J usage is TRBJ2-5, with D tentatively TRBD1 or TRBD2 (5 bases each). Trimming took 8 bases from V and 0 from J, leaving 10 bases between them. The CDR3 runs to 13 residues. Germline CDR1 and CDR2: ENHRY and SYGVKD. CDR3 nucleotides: TGTGCCATCGGGACCGGCGACCAAGAGACCCAGTACTTC. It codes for CAIGTGDQETQYF.

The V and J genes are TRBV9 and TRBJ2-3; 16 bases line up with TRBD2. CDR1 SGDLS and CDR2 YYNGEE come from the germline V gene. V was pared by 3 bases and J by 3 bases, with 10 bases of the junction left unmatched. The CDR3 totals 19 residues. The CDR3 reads CASSATGLAGGPWTDTQYF. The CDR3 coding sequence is TGTGCCAGCAGCGCCACGGGACTAGCGGGAGGGCCTTGGACAGATACGCAGTATTTT.

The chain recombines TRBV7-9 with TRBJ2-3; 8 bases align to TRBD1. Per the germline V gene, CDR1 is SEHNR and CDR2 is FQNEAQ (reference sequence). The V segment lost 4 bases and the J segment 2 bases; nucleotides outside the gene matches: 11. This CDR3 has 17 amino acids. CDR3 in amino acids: CASSSRVGQVLTDTQYF. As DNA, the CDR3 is TGTGCCAGCAGCTCGAGGGTGGGACAGGTGCTCACAGATACGCAGTATTTT.

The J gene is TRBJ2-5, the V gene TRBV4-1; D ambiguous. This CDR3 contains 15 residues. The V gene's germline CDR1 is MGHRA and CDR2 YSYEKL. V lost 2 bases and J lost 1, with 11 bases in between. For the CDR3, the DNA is TGCGCCAGCAGCCAACTCGGCCTATTCCAAGAGACCCAGTACTTC. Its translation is CASSQLGLFQETQYF.

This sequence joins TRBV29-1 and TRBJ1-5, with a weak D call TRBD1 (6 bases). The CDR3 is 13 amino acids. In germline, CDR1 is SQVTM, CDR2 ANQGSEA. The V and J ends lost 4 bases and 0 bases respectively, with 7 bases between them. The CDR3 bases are TGCAGCGTTGCAGGGGCTAGCAATCAGCCCCAGCATTTT. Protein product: CSVAGASNQPQHF.

CDR3 protein: CASSQVGAVEQFF. In DNA, the CDR3 is TGTGCCAGCAGCCAAGTAGGAGCGGTTGAGCAGTTCTTC. This chain uses TRBV4-2 with TRBJ2-1, with D perhaps matching TRBD2 (5 bases). The CDR3 spans 13 residues. V lost 1 base and J 9 bases, leaving 10 bases between the germline ends. Germline V lookup: CDR1 LGHNA, CDR2 YNFKEQ.

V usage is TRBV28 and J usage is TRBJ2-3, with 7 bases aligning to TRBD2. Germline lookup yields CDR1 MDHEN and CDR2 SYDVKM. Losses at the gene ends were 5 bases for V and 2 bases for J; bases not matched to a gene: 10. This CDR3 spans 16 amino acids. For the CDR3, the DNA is TGTGCCAGCAGTAGAGATCTGCGGGGGTCCACAGATACGCAGTATTTT. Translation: CASSRDLRGSTDTQYF.

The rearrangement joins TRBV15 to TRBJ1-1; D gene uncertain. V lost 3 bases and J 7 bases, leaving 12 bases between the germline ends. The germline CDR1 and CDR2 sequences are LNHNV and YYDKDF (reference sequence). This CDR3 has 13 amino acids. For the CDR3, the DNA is TGTGCCACCAGCAGTCAGCCTTTAGTTGAAGCTTTCTTT. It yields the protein CATSSQPLVEAFF.

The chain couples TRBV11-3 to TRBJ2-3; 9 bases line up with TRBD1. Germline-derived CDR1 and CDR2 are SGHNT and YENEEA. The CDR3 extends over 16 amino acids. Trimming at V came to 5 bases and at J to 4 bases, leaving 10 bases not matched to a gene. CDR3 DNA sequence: TGTGCCAGCAGCCCCGCGACAGGGGGGATTGCAGATACGCAGTATTTT. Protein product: CASSPATGGIADTQYF.

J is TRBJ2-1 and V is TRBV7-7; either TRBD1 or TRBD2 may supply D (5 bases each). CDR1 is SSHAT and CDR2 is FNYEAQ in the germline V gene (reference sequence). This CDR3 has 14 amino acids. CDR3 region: CASLPSGPSGEQFF. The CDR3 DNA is TGTGCTAGCCTCCCCAGCGGACCCTCAGGGGAGCAGTTCTTC.

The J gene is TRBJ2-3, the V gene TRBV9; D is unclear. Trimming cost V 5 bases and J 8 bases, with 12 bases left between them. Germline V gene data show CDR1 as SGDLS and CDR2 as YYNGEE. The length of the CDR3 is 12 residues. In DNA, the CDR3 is TGTGCCAGCAGTCTCGAGTCCCGTACGCAGTATTTT. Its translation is CASSLESRTQYF.

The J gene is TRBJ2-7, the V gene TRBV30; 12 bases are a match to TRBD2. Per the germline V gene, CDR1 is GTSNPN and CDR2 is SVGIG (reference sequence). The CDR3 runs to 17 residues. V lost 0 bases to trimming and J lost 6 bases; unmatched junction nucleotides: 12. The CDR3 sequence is CAWSVRRLAGGPVEQYF. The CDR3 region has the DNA TGTGCCTGGAGTGTCCGTCGGCTAGCGGGAGGGCCAGTCGAGCAGTACTTC.

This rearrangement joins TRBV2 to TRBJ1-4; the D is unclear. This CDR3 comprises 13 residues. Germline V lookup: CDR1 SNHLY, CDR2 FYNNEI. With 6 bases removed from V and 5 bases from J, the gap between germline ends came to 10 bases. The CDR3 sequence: CASRRTENEKLFF. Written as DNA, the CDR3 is TGTGCCAGCAGGCGGACCGAGAATGAAAAACTGTTTTTT.

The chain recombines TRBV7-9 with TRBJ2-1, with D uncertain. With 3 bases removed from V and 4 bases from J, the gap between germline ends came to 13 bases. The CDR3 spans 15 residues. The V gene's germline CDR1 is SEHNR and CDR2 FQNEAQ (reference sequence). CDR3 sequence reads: CASSFRRIAYNEQFF. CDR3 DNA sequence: TGTGCCAGCAGCTTTCGCAGAATAGCTTACAATGAGCAGTTCTTC.